This T cell receptor (beta chain) originates from a study of blood T cell repertoires in COVID-19. Original data processing: Estimation of nucleated cell counts was performed using reference gene primer amplification. The data were produced by immunoSEQ multiplex PCR, yet TCRdb's version contains in-frame clones alone and is incomplete. V, J and clone size are taken as reported in that table, and D and trimming were inferred from the DNA itself. The table shows roughly 700,000 clones, with about 87% occurring only once. Germline V gives CDR1 LNHDA, CDR2 SQIVND (reference sequence). CDR3 length equals 12 residues. With 6 bases removed from V and 4 bases from J, the gap between germline ends came to 9 bases.

The chain combines TRBV19 with TRBJ1-2; D is undetermined. The sequence was obtained from a woman aged 18-29 years with acute or convalescent COVID-19. The specimen was peripheral blood. The CDR3 region is CASSSWAYGYTF. The CDR3 DNA is TGTGCCAGTAGCTCGTGGGCCTATGGCTACACCTTC.